A single T cell receptor beta chain is shown here with its context. TCRdb re-called the 5' RACE reads and shows each CDR3 protein once, DNA omitted. Recorded for this sample: some 410,000 distinct CDR3 sequences. These data belong to a study of T cells expressing NK-cell markers. Germline lookup yields CDR1 MNHEY and CDR2 SVGAGI. The CDR3 is made up of 16 amino acids. This receptor was identified in a woman between 18 and 69 years old in good health. The sample taken for sequencing was blood T cells: a sorted CD56 or NKG2C T cell subset, CD4+ or CD8+ T cells, or bulk PBMC T cells (not recorded which). The chain has TRBV6-5 and TRBJ1-2; the TCRdb D gene call, TRBD1, has no DNA to confirm it. The CDR3 sequence is CASSYSPPGGNYGYTF.